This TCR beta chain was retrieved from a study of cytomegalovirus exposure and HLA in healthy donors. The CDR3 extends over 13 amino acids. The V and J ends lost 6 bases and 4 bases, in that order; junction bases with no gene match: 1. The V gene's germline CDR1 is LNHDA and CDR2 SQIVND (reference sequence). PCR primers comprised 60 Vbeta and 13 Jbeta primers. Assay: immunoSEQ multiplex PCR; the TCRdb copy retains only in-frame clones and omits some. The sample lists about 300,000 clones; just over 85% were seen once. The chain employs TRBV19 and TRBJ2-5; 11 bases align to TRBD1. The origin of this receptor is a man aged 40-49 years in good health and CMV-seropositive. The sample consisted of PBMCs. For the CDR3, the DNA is TGTGCCAGTAGGGGACAGGGGGGAGAGACCCAGTACTTC. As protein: CASRGQGGETQYF.